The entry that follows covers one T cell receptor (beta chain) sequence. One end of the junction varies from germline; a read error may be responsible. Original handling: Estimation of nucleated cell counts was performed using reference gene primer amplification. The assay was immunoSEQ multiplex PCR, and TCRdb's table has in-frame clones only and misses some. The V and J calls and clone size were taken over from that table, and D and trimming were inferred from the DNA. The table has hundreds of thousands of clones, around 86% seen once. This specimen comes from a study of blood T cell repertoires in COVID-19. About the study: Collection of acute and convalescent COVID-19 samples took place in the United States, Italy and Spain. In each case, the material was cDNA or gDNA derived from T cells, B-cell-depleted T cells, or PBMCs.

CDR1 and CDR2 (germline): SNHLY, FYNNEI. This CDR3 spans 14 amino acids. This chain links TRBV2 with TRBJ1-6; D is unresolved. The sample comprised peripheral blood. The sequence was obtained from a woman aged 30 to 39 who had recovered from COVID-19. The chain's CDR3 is CASREVGSNSPLHF. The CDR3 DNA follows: TGTGCCAGCAGAGAAGTAGGGAGTAACTCACCCCTCCACTTT.